These 7 T cell receptor beta chains share one sample of origin, sequenced in a study of blood T cell repertoires in COVID-19. Repertoires were generated with immunoSEQ multiplex PCR, while TCRdb's copy carries only in-frame clones and drops some. The data hold under 130,000 clones, with roughly 69% observed a single time. Sequencing was done on a sample of peripheral blood. The source of these receptors is a man at least 80 years old with acute or convalescent COVID-19.

This rearrangement joins TRBV9 to TRBJ1-1, with D possibly TRBD1 on 5 matching bases. The germline V and J ends were trimmed by 0 bases and 5 bases, with 14 bases remaining between them. This CDR3 is 15 amino acids long. In germline, CDR1 is SGDLS, CDR2 YYNGEE. The CDR3 DNA reads as TGTGCCAGCAGCGTAGAGGCCTGGGGGAGGACTGAAGCTTTCTTT. Translation: CASSVEAWGRTEAFF.

V usage is TRBV28 and J usage is TRBJ2-1; 10 nucleotides match TRBD2. The trim removed 2 bases at V and 8 bases at J, leaving 9 bases unmatched. CDR3 length equals 16 residues. Germline CDR1 and CDR2: MDHEN and SYDVKM. CDR3 nucleotide sequence: TGTGCCAGCAGTTTACGACTAGCGGGCCTCCCCGATGAGCAGTTCTTC. This codes for CASSLRLAGLPDEQFF.

The genes are TRBV5-4 and TRBJ2-1, with a tentative D call TRBD2 (6 bases). Trimming stripped 0 bases from V and 6 bases from J, with 10 bases between. The germline gives CDR1 SGHNT, CDR2 YYREEE (reference sequence). The length of the CDR3 is 14 residues. CDR3 in amino acids: CASSLGLEGNEQFF. CDR3 sequence (DNA): TGTGCCAGCAGCTTGGGACTGGAGGGCAATGAGCAGTTCTTC.

The CDR3 spells CASRAGTGGWYNEQFF. For the CDR3, the DNA is TGTGCCAGCAGAGCCGGGACAGGGGGCTGGTACAATGAGCAGTTCTTC. This rearrangement joins TRBV27 to TRBJ2-1, with 12 positions matching TRBD1. J lost 4 bases, V lost 6 bases, and 7 bases had no gene match. Germline V gives CDR1 MNHEY, CDR2 SMNVEV (reference sequence). The CDR3 runs 16 residues.

This clone was recorded once. The gene calls are TRBV28 and TRBJ1-6, with D possibly being TRBD1 (5 bases). The CDR3 has 17 residues. Germline values: CDR1 MDHEN, CDR2 SYDVKM. The V end lost 6 bases, the J end lost 7 bases, and 22 bases lay between the germline ends. This chain's CDR3 is CASSGSDRPAGNSPLHF. CDR3 sequence (DNA): TGTGCCAGCAGCGGGTCCGACAGACCTGCGGGGAATTCACCCCTCCACTTT.

This clone was seen more than once but under ten times. The chain couples TRBV9 to TRBJ2-1, with D maybe TRBD2 (7 bases). The V end was cut by 0 bases, the J end by 9 bases, with 10 bases between. The CDR3 covers 13 residues. In germline, CDR1 is SGDLS, CDR2 YYNGEE. As DNA, the CDR3 is TGTGCCAGCAGCGTAGTAGGGGGGGCTGAGCAGTTCTTC. It translates to CASSVVGGAEQFF.

The chain recombines TRBV10-3 with TRBJ2-7, with D maybe TRBD1 (6 bases). V was cut by 6 bases and J by 0 bases, with 15 bases left in between. This CDR3 contains 15 residues. Germline V gene lookup returns CDR1 ENHRY and CDR2 SYGVKD. CDR3: CAISPDSSPSYEQYF. The CDR3 DNA reads as TGTGCCATCAGCCCGGACAGCTCTCCCTCCTACGAGCAGTACTTC.